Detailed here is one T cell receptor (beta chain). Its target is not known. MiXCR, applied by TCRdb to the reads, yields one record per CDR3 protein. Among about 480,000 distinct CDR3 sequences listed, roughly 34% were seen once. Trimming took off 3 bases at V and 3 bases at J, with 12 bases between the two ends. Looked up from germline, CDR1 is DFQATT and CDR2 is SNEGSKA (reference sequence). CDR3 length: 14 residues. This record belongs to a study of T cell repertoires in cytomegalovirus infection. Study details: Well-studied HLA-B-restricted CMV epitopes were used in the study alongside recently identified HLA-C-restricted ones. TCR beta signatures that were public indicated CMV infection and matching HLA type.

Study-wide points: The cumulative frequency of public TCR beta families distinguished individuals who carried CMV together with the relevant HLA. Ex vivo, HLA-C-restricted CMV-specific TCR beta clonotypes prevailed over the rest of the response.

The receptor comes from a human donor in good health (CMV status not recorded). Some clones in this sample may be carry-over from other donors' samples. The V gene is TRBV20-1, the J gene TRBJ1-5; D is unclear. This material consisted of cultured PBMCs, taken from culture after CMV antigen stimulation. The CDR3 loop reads CSARSVDLNQPQHF. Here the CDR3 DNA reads TGCAGTGCTAGGTCTGTCGACCTCAATCAGCCCCAGCATTTT.